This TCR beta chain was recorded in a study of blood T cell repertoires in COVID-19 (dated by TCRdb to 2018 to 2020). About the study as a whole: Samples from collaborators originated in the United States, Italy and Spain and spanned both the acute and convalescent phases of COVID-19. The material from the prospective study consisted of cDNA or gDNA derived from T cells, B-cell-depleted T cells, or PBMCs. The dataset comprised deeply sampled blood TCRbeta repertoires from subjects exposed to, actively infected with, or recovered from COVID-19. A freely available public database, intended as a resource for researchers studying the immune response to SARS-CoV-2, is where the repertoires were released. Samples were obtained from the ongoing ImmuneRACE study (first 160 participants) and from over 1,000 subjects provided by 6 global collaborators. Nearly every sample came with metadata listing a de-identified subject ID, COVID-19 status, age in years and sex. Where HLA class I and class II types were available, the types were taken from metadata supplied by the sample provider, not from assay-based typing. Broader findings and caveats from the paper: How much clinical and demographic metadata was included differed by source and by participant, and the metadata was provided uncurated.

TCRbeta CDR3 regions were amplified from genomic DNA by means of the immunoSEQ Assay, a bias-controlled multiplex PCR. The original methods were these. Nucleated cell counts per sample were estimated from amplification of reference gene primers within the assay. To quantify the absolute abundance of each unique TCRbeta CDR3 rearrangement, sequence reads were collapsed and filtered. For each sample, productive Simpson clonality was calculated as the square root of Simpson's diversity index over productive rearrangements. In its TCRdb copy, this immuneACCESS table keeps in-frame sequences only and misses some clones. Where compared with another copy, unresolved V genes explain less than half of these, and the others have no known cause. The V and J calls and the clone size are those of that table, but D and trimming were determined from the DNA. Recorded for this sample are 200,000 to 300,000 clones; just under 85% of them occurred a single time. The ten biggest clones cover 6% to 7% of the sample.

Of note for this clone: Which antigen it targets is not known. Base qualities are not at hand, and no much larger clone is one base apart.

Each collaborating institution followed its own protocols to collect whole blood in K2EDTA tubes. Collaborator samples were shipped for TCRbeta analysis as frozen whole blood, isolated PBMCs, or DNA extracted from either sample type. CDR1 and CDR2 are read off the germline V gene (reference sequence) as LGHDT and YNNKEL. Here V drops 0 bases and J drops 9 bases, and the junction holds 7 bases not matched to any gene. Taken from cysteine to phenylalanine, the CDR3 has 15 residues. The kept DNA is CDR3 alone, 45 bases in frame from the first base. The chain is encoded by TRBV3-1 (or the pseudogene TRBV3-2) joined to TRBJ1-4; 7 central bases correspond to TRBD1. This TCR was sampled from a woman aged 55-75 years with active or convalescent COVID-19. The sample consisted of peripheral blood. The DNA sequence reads TGTGCCAGCAGCCAAGACGGCACAGGGGCGCAAAAACTGTTTTTT. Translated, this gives CASSQDGTGAQKLFF.